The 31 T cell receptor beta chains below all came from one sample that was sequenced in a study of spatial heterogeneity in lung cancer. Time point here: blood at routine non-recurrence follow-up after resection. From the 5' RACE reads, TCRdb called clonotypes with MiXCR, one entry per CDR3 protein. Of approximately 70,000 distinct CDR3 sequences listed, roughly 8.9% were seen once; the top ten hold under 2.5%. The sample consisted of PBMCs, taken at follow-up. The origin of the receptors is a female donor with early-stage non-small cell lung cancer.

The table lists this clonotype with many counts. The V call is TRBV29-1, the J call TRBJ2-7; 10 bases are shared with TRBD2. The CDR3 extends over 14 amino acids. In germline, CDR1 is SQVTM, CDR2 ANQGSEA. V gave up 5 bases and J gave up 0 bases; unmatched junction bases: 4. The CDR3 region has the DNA TGCAGCGTTCGGACTAGCGGAAACTCCTACGAGCAGTACTTC. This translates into CSVRTSGNSYEQYF.

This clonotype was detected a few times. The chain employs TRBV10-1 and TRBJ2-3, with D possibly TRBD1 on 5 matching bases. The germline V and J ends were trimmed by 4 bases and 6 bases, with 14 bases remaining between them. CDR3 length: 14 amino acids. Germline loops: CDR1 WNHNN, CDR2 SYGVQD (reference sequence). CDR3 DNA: TGCGCCAGCAGTGGGTTGAAGGGGTTGGATACGCAGTATTTT. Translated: CASSGLKGLDTQYF.

CDR3 amino acids: CASSLALSSKNTEAFF. In DNA form, the CDR3 reads TGCGCCAGCAGCTTGGCCCTCTCCAGCAAGAACACTGAAGCTTTCTTT. The chain uses TRBV5-1 and TRBJ1-1; D is uncertain. The CDR3 loop spans 16 amino acids. Germline V gene lookup returns CDR1 SGHRS and CDR2 YFSETQ. Between the trimmed V and J ends, which lost 0 bases and 1 base, there was a span of 13 bases. Using reference TRBV5-1 and TRBJ1-1 for the parts outside the CDR3, the full variable domain is KAGVTQTPRYLIKTRGQQVTLSCSPISGHRSVSWYQQTPGQGLQFLFEYFSETQRNKGNFPGRFSGRQFSNSRSEMNVSTLELGDSALYLCASSLALSSKNTEAFFGQGTRLTVV.

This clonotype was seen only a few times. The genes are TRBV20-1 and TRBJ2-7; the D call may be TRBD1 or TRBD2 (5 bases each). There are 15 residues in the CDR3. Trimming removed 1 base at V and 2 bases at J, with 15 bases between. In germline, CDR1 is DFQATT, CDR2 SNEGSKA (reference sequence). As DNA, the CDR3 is TGCAGTGCTAGAGCCCACCGGGACCACACCTACGAGCAGTACTTC. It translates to CSARAHRDHTYEQYF.

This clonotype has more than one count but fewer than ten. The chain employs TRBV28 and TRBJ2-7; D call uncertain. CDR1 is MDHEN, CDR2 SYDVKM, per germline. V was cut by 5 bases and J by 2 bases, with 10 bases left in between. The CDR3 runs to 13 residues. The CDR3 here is CASSDSTPYEQYF. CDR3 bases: TGTGCCAGCAGTGACTCGACACCCTACGAGCAGTACTTC.

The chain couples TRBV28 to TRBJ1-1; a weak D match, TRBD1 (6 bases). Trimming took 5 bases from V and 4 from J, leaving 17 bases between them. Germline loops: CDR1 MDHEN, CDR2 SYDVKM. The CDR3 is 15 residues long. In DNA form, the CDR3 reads TGTGCCAGCAGTCCCACAGGGTTCGGGAGCACTGAAGCTTTCTTT. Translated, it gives CASSPTGFGSTEAFF.

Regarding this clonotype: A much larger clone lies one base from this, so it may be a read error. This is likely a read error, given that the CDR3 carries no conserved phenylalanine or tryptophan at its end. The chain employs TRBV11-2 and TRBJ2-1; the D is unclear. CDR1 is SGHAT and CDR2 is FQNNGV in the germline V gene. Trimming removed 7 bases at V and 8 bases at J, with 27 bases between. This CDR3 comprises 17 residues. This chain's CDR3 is CASTSLSGPYNTDEQFS. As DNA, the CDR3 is TGTGCCAGCACCTCCCTTAGTGGGCCGTATAATACAGATGAGCAGTTCTCC.

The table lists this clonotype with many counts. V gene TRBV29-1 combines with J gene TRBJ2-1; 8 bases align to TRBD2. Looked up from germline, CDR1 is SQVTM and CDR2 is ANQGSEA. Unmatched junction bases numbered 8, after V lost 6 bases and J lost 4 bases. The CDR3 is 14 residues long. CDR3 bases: TGCAGCGTCGCGTTTGGGACTAGTTACAATGAGCAGTTCTTC. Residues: CSVAFGTSYNEQFF.

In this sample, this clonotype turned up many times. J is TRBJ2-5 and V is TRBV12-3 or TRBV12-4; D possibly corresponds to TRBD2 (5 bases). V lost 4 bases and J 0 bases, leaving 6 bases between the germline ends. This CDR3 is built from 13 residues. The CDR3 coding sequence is TGTGCCAGCAGTTACGGGAACCAAGAGACCCAGTACTTC. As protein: CASSYGNQETQYF.

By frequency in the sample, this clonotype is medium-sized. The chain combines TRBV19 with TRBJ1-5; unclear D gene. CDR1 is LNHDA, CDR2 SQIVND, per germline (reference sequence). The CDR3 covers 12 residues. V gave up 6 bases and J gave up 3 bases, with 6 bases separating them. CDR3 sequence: CASRHSNQPQHF. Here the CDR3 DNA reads TGTGCCAGTAGACACTCCAATCAGCCCCAGCATTTT.

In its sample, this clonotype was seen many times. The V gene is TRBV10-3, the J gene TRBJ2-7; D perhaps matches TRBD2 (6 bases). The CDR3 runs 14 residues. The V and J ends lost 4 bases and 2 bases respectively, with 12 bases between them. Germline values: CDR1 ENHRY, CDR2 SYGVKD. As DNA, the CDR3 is TGTGCCATCAGTGCGTCGGGGGAGACCTACGAGCAGTACTTC. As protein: CAISASGETYEQYF.

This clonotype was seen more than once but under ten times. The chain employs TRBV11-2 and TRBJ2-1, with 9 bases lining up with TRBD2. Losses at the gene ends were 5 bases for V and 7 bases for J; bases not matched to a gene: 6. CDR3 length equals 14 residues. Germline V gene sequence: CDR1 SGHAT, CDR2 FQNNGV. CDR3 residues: CASSRVAGVNEQFF. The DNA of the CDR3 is TGTGCCAGCAGCCGCGTAGCGGGAGTGAATGAGCAGTTCTTC.

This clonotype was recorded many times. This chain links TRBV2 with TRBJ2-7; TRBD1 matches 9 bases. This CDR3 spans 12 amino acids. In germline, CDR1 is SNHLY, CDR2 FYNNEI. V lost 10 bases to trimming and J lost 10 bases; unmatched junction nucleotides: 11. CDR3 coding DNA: TGTGCCACTAGCCGGGACAGGGTATTCCAGTACTTC. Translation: CATSRDRVFQYF.

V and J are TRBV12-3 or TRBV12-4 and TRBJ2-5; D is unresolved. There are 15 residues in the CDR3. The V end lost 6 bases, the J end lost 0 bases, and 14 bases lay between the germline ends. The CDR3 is CASSLDPTYQETQYF. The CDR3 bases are TGTGCCAGCAGCCTCGACCCTACGTACCAAGAGACCCAGTACTTC.

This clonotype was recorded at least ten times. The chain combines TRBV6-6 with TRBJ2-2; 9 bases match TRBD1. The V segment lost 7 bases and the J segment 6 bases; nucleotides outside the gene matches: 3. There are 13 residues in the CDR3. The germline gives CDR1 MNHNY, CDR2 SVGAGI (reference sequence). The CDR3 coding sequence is TGTGCCAGCAACGGACAGGGGCCCGGGGAGCTGTTTTTT. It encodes CASNGQGPGELFF.

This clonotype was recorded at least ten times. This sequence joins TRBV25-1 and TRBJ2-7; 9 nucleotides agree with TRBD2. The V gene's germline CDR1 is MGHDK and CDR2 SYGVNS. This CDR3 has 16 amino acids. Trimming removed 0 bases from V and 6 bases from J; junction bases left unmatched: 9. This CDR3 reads CASSEYGGRAFGEQYF. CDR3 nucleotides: TGTGCCAGCAGTGAATACGGCGGGAGGGCCTTCGGCGAGCAGTACTTC.

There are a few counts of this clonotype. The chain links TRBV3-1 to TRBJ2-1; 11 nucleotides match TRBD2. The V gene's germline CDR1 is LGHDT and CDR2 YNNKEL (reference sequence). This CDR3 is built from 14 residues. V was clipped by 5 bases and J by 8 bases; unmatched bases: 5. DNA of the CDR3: TGTGCCAGCAGCAGACTAGCGGGAATCTATGAGCAGTTCTTC. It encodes CASSRLAGIYEQFF.

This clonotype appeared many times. The CDR3 sequence is CASSLVRNEQFF. The CDR3 DNA sequence: TGTGCCAGCAGCTTAGTTCGAAATGAGCAGTTCTTC. The chain joins TRBV7-2 to TRBJ2-1; no clear D gene. Germline lookup yields CDR1 SGHTA and CDR2 FQGNSA. V shed 1 base and J shed 7 bases, with 5 bases lying between them. CDR3 length equals 12 residues.

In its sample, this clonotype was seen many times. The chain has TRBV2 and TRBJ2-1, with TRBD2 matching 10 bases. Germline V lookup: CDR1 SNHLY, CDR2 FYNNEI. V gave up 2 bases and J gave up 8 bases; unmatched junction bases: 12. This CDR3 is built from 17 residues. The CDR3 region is CASSEKASGRGYDEQFF. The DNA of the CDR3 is TGTGCCAGCAGTGAAAAAGCTAGCGGGAGAGGTTATGATGAGCAGTTCTTC.

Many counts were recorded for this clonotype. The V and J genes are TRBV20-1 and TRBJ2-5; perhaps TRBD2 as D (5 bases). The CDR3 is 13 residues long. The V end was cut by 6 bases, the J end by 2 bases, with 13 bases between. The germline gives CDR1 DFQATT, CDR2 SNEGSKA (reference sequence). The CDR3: CSAVRTGQETQYF. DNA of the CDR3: TGCAGTGCCGTTCGGACGGGACAAGAGACCCAGTACTTC.

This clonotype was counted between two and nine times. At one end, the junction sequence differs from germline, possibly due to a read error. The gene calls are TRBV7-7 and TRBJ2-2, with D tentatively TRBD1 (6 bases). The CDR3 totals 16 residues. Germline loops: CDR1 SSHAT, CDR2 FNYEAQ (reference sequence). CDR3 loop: CASSLALTGGTGELFF. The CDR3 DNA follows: TGTGCTAGCAGCTTAGCGTTGACAGGCGGTACCGGGGAGCTGTTTTTT. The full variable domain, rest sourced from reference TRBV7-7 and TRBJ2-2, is GAGVSQSPRYKVTKRGQDVTLRCDPISSHATLYWYQQALGQGPEFLTYFNYEAQPDKSGLPSDRFSAERPEGSISTLTIQRTEQRDSAMYRCASSLALTGGTGELFFGEGSRLTVL.

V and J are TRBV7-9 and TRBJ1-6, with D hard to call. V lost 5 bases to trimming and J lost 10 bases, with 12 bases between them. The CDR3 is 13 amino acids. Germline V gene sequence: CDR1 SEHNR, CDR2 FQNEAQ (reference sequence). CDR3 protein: CASSRSGNSPLHF. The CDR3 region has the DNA TGTGCCAGCAGCCGAAGTGGGAACTCACCCCTCCACTTT.

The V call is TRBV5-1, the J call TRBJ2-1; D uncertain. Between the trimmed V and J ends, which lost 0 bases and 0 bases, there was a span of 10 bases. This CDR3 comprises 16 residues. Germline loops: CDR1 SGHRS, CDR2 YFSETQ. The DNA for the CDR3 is TGCGCCAGCAGCTTGGACTTCGCTAGCTCCTACAATGAGCAGTTCTTC. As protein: CASSLDFASSYNEQFF.

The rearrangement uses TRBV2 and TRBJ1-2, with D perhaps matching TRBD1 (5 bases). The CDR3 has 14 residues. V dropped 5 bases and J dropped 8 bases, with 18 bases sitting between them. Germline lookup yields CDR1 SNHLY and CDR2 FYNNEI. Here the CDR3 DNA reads TGTGCCAGCAGTTCCGCCGGGGCAGGGAAAGGCTACACCTTC. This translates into CASSSAGAGKGYTF.

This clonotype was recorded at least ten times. The CDR3 is CASSSTVNTGELFF. The DNA for the CDR3 is TGTGCCAGCAGTTCCACAGTGAACACCGGGGAGCTGTTTTTT. The gene calls are TRBV12-3 or TRBV12-4 and TRBJ2-2; D call uncertain. V was shortened by 4 bases and J by 1 base, with 7 bases between the two germline ends. The CDR3 spans 14 residues.

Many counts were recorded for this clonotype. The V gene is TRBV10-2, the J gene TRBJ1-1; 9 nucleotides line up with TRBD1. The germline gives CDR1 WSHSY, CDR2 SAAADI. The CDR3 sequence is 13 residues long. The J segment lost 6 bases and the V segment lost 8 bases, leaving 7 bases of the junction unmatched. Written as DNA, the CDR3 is TGCGCCAGCTACCCGGGACAGGGACCTGAAGCTTTCTTT. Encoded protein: CASYPGQGPEAFF.

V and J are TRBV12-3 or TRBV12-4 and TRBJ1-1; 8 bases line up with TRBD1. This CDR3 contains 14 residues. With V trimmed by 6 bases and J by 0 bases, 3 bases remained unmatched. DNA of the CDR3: TGTGCCAGCAGACGGACAGGGATGAACACTGAAGCTTTCTTT. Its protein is CASRRTGMNTEAFF.

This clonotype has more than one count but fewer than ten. The CDR3 coding sequence is TGTGCCAGCAACTACAGGGGTCGGGAGACCCAGTACTTC. It translates to CASNYRGRETQYF. V and J are TRBV6-5 and TRBJ2-5, with 7 bases that match TRBD1. Germline assignment: CDR1 MNHEY and CDR2 SVGAGI. Trimming at V came to 7 bases and at J to 5 bases, leaving 7 bases not matched to a gene. The CDR3 consists of 13 residues.

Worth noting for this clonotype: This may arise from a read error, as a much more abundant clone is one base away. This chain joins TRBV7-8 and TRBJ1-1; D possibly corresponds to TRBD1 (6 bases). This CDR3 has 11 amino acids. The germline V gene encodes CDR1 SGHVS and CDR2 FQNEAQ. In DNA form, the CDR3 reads TGTGCCAGCAGTAGGACAGTAGAAGCTTTGTTT. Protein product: CASSRTVEALF.

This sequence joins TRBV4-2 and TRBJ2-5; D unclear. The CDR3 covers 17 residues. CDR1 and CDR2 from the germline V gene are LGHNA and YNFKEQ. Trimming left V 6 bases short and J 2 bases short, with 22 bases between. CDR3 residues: CASSEGVHGGPQETQYF. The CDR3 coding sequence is TGTGCCAGCAGTGAAGGAGTGCACGGTGGACCTCAAGAGACCCAGTACTTC.

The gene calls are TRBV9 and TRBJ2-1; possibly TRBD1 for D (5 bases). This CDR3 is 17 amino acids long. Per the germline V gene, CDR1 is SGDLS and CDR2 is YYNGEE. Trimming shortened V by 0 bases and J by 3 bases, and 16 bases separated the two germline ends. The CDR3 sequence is CASSVALSDSYYNEQFF. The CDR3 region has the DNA TGTGCCAGCAGCGTAGCCCTCTCCGACAGTTACTACAATGAGCAGTTCTTC.